This section outlines one T cell receptor beta chain sequence together with its context. This specimen comes from a study of T cell changes during pregnancy in multiple sclerosis. V was trimmed by 5 bases and J by 3 bases, leaving 8 bases between them. This CDR3 is built from 13 residues. Germline loops: CDR1 SGHVS, CDR2 FNYEAQ. The assay was immunoSEQ multiplex PCR, and TCRdb's table has in-frame clones only and misses some. The repertoire holds about 36,000 clones, with 93% as singletons. The rearrangement uses TRBV7-6 and TRBJ2-1; no reliable D call. The TCR originated in a female donor with multiple sclerosis, enrolled in a pregnancy study. The material was CD4+ T cells from peripheral blood mononuclear cells, obtained in the first trimester of pregnancy. The CDR3 sequence: CASSPIHYNEQFF. CDR3 in DNA: TGTGCCAGCAGCCCCATTCACTACAATGAGCAGTTCTTC.